These T cell receptor beta chains were read from a single sample in a study of identical twins. One entry per CDR3 protein results from TCRdb running MiXCR on the 5' RACE reads. The sample consists of nearly 900,000 distinct CDR3 sequences, approximately 13% of them appearing once. These data also featured in a second study, about yellow fever vaccine responses in identical twins.

The material sequenced was PBMCs. The receptors shown here come from a woman aged 18-29 years in good health. Each CDR3 is given with its conserved first and last residue. A D gene is named only where the DNA matches it firmly. Size tells how often a clone was seen (once, few, many) or the class of an expanded clone, and some rows leave it out.

V gene,clone size,D gene,J gene,CDR3 DNA,CDR3 protein
TRBV11-2,-,-,TRBJ2-1,TGTGCCAGCAGTGGGAGTCGCGGGGCTCTTGCAACCAATGAGCAGTTCTTC,CASSGSRGALATNEQFF
TRBV20-1,many,-,TRBJ1-1,TGCAGTGCTAGAGTTGGGGGGGGCACTGAAGCTTTCTTT,CSARVGGGTEAFF
TRBV29-1,few,-,TRBJ1-1,TGCAGCGTTGAAGGGGGGACTACGGGGGCTTTCTTT,CSVEGGTTGAFF
TRBV5-1,few,TRBD2,TRBJ2-3,TGCGCCAGCAGCCCGGGGAGCGGGGGGGCCAGAGATACGCAGTATTTT,CASSPGSGGARDTQYF
TRBV10-3,few,TRBD2,TRBJ2-7,TGTGCCATCAGTGAGACTAGCGGGGGATTCTACGAGCAGTACTTC,CAISETSGGFYEQYF
TRBV5-1,few,-,TRBJ2-7,TGCGCCAGCAGCTTGAGGGGTCAGGCCTACGAGCAGTACTTC,CASSLRGQAYEQYF
TRBV29-1,few,-,TRBJ1-1,TGCAGCGTTACCGACACGGGGGGTGTAGCTGAAGCTTTCTTT,CSVTDTGGVAEAFF
TRBV15,-,-,TRBJ2-1,TGTGCCACCAGCAGAGATAAGGGCCAGGCCTACAATGAGCAGTTCTTC,CATSRDKGQAYNEQFF
TRBV2,-,-,TRBJ2-1,TGTGCCAGCAGTGACTCAGAGGCGGACAATGAGCAGTTCTTC,CASSDSEADNEQFF
TRBV24-1,-,TRBD1,TRBJ1-1,TGTGCCACCTATGAGGGCAGGGGGCTGAACACTGAAGCTTTCTTT,CATYEGRGLNTEAFF
TRBV27,-,-,TRBJ2-5,TGTGCCAGCAGTTCCCTCGCCCGGGGGGAGACCCAGTACTTC,CASSSLARGETQYF
TRBV4-1,many,-,TRBJ1-5,TGCGCCAGCAGCCAAGACCTTCTACAGTTTAATCAGCCCCAGCATTTT,CASSQDLLQFNQPQHF
TRBV5-1,few,-,TRBJ2-2,TGCGCCAGCAGCTTGGGTCTTTCATCGAACACCGGGGAGCTGTTTTTT,CASSLGLSSNTGELFF
TRBV25-1,-,TRBD1,TRBJ2-5,TGTGCCAGCAGTGAAACCAGACAGGGAAAAGAGACCCAGTACTTC,CASSETRQGKETQYF
TRBV10-3,many,TRBD1,TRBJ2-1,TGTGCCATCAGTGGGAGGTCGGGACAGGGTGTCGATGAGCAGTTCTTC,CAISGRSGQGVDEQFF
TRBV29-1,many,-,TRBJ2-1,TGCAGCGTTGAAGAAGACCGCCGACAGTTCTTC,CSVEEDRRQFF
TRBV6-1,-,-,TRBJ1-2,TGTGCCAGTTACAGGGTCGCTAACTATGGCTACACCTTC,CASYRVANYGYTF
TRBV11-3,many,-,TRBJ1-1,TGTGCCAGCAGCTCAAAGGGCACCCTGAACACTGAAGCTTTCTTT,CASSSKGTLNTEAFF
TRBV11-2,-,TRBD2,TRBJ2-5,TGTGCCAGCAGCTTAGATAGGGGACTAGCGGGACAAGAGACCCAGTACTTC,CASSLDRGLAGQETQYF
TRBV4-1,many,-,TRBJ2-7,TGCGCCAGCAGCCAAGGTGGACTGGCGGAGCAGTACTTC,CASSQGGLAEQYF
TRBV5-1,-,TRBD2,TRBJ2-3,TGCGCCAGCAGAGGCGGGAGAGACACAGATACGCAGTATTTT,CASRGGRDTDTQYF
TRBV4-2,-,TRBD1,TRBJ1-2,TGTGCCAGCAGCCCGCGACTAGCGCAGGGGGCGCATTACTATGGCTACACCTTC,CASSPRLAQGAHYYGYTF
TRBV12-3/TRBV12-4,many,-,TRBJ2-3,TGTGCCAGCAGTTTAGAGGATGCGGCAGATACGCAGTATTTT,CASSLEDAADTQYF
TRBV7-2,many,-,TRBJ2-3,TGTGCCAGCAGCCTCAACGGACAAAGCACAGATACGCAGTATTTT,CASSLNGQSTDTQYF
TRBV6-1,few,-,TRBJ2-2,TGTGCCAGCAGATGGCTGACGAACACCGGGGAGCTGTTTTTT,CASRWLTNTGELFF
TRBV24-1,-,-,TRBJ2-2,TGTGCCACCAGTGACACTGACGGGGACAACACCGGGGAGCTGTTTTTT,CATSDTDGDNTGELFF
TRBV3-1,few,-,TRBJ2-7,TGTGCCAGCAGCCAAGACCCAGGGGCCAGTTACGAGCAGTACTTC,CASSQDPGASYEQYF
TRBV5-1,-,TRBD2,TRBJ2-3,TGCGCCAGCAGCTTGGGTCTGGCCGGACTAGCGGGCACAGATACGCAGTATTTT,CASSLGLAGLAGTDTQYF
TRBV12-3/TRBV12-4,-,-,TRBJ2-1,TGTGCCAGCAGTCCAGGACCCCTTAAAGATGAGCAGTTCTTC,CASSPGPLKDEQFF
TRBV20-1,-,TRBD1,TRBJ2-7,TGCAGTGCTAGAGATCACAGGACAGGGGGCTGGGAGCAGTACTTC,CSARDHRTGGWEQYF
TRBV24-1,few,TRBD2,TRBJ2-1,TGTGCCACCAGTGATTCAGGGCCAGGCGGGAGCTCCTACAATGAGCAGTTCTTC,CATSDSGPGGSSYNEQFF
TRBV28,few,TRBD1,TRBJ2-7,TGTGCCAGCAGTCCGGACAGGACGATCTACCAGAGCTCCTACGAGCAGTACTTC,CASSPDRTIYQSSYEQYF
TRBV7-6,few,-,TRBJ2-5,TGTGCCAGCAGCTTTTACCCAAGAGAGACCCAGTACTTC,CASSFYPRETQYF
TRBV12-3/TRBV12-4,-,-,TRBJ1-1,TGTGCCAGCACCTTGGGAGGGGCGAACACTGAAGCTTTCTTT,CASTLGGANTEAFF
TRBV28,-,-,TRBJ2-3,TGTGCCAGCAGTCCCCGGAGCGGCACGGGGTATCCAGATACGCAGTATTTT,CASSPRSGTGYPDTQYF
TRBV20-1,few,TRBD2,TRBJ2-1,TGCAGTGCCAACCCAGCGGGAGGGCCCTACAATGAGCAGTTCTTC,CSANPAGGPYNEQFF
TRBV28,-,TRBD1,TRBJ1-1,TGTGCCAGCACCCTGACAGGGCCAAACACTGAAGCTTTCTTT,CASTLTGPNTEAFF
TRBV6-5,-,-,TRBJ2-4,TGTGCCAGCAGTTACCCGCCGGCGGACCTGATAGCCAAAAACATTCAGTACTTC,CASSYPPADLIAKNIQYF
TRBV6-1,-,-,TRBJ2-1,TGTGCCAGCAGGCCCGGGGAAAACGGCGGTGAGCAGTTCTTC,CASRPGENGGEQFF
TRBV5-1,few,TRBD2,TRBJ2-2,TGCGCCAGCAGCTTGGATACTAGCGGGAGGGCCGGGGAGCTGTTTTTT,CASSLDTSGRAGELFF
TRBV5-1,-,-,TRBJ2-5,TGCGCCAGCAGGAGACAGGATTATTTAGAGACCCAGTACTTC,CASRRQDYLETQYF
TRBV9,-,-,TRBJ2-1,TGTGCCAGCAGCGTAGATAGCGGTAAAAACAATGAGCAGTTCTTC,CASSVDSGKNNEQFF
TRBV18,few,TRBD2,TRBJ2-1,TGTGCCAGCTCACCACCACTAGCGGGAGCCTACAATGAGCAGTTCTTC,CASSPPLAGAYNEQFF